These T cell receptor beta chains were read from a single sample in a study of kidney transplant recipient with SARS-CoV-2 infection. TCRdb fed the reads into MiXCR, producing one record per CDR3 protein. This sample has approximately 250,000 distinct CDR3 sequences, with 29% found just once. The sample here was a blood sample, taken at baseline and between days 110 and 120 from a kidney transplant recipient. All receptors derive from a male patient in his thirties who had COVID-19 and was a kidney transplant recipient. Some T cells here may be from the graft donor. Both conserved end residues are part of each CDR3. Fields, in order: CDR3 protein, CDR3 DNA, CDR3 length, J gene, V gene, clone size, D gene. The D gene is left open where the match is weak. Size tells how often a clone was seen (once, few, many) or the class of an expanded clone, and some rows leave it out.

CSAACVLFRKTYGYTF	TGCAGTGCTGCTTGTGTGCTGTTTCGAAAGACCTATGGCTACACCTTC	16	TRBJ1-2	TRBV20-1	many	NA
CASSLQGAADTQYF	TGTGCCAGCAGCCTACAGGGGGCTGCAGATACGCAGTATTTT	14	TRBJ2-3	TRBV7-9	NA	TRBD1
CASSTLTGGNSPLHF	TGTGCCAGCAGTACCTTGACAGGGGGAAATTCACCCCTCCACTTT	15	TRBJ1-6	TRBV12-3/TRBV12-4	many	TRBD1
CASSLGASAYEQYF	TGTGCCAGCAGCTTAGGTGCTAGCGCCTACGAGCAGTACTTC	14	TRBJ2-7	TRBV7-2	many	NA
CASVEFVSRKTYGYTF	TGTGCCAGCGTGGAGTTTGTCTCGCGAAAGACCTATGGCTACACTTTC	16	TRBJ1-2	TRBV5-5	NA	NA
CASSRRAYGNSNQPQHF	TGTGCCAGCAGCCGAAGGGCCTACGGGAATAGCAATCAGCCCCAGCATTTT	17	TRBJ1-5	TRBV28	many	NA
CASSCEKGRRKTYGYTF	TGCGCCAGCAGCTGTGAGAAAGGACGTCGAAAGACCTATGGCTACACCTTC	17	TRBJ1-2	TRBV4-3	few	NA
CASSQVRGRGNTIYF	TGCGCCAGCAGTCAAGTTCGGGGTCGTGGAAACACCATATATTTT	15	TRBJ1-3	TRBV23-1	many	NA
CATSMEIRCGKTYGYTF	TGTGCCACCAGCATGGAAATAAGGTGTGGAAAGACCTATGGCTACACCTTC	17	TRBJ1-2	TRBV15	many	NA
CASSFSDRGGSPLHF	TGTGCCAGCAGTTTTTCCGACAGGGGAGGCTCACCCCTCCACTTT	15	TRBJ1-6	TRBV28	many	TRBD1
CASSITSGRLTTEQFF	TGTGCCAGTAGTATCACTAGCGGGAGATTAACGACTGAGCAGTTCTTC	16	TRBJ2-1	TRBV19	many	TRBD2
CASAIEYSRKTYGYTF	TGTGCCAGCGCCATCGAGTACTCAAGAAAGACCTATGGCTACACCTTC	16	TRBJ1-2	TRBV9	NA	NA
CSASCRGALSETQYF	TGCAGTGCTAGTTGCAGGGGCGCCCTATCGGAGACCCAGTACTTC	15	TRBJ2-5	TRBV20-1	NA	NA
CASHTGGEGNTIYF	TGCGCCAGTCACACAGGGGGCGAAGGAAACACCATATATTTT	14	TRBJ1-3	TRBV5-1	many	TRBD1
CASSQRGRPNEKLFF	TGTGCCAGCAGCCAGAGGGGTAGGCCTAATGAAAAACTGTTTTTT	15	TRBJ1-4	TRBV9	many	NA
CARSPNRGSMQPQHF	TGTGCCAGAAGTCCAAACAGGGGGAGTATGCAGCCCCAGCATTTT	15	TRBJ1-5	TRBV5-3	many	TRBD1
CASHQCHPRKTYGYTF	TGTGCCAGCCATCAGTGTCATCCACGAAAGACCTATGGCTACACCTTC	16	TRBJ1-2	TRBV5-8	many	NA
CASSYRLADQETQYF	TGTGCCAGCAGTTATCGGCTAGCGGACCAAGAGACCCAGTACTTC	15	TRBJ2-5	TRBV6-5	many	TRBD2
CASSYSWTETGEQYF	TGTGCCAGCAGTTACTCGTGGACAGAAACAGGCGAGCAGTACTTC	15	TRBJ2-7	TRBV6-2/TRBV6-3	many	NA
CASSQEAGGDYEQYF	TGTGCCAGCAGCCAAGAGGCAGGAGGGGACTACGAGCAGTACTTC	15	TRBJ2-7	TRBV3-2	many	NA
CASSPGLAAAKNIQYF	TGTGCCAGCAGCCCGGGACTAGCTGCGGCCAAAAACATTCAGTACTTC	16	TRBJ2-4	TRBV7-9	few	TRBD2
CASRDRDGYGYTF	TGCGCCAGCAGGGACAGGGATGGCTATGGCTACACCTTC	13	TRBJ1-2	TRBV10-1	many	TRBD1
CASSWASSSYNSPLHF	TGTGCCAGCAGTTGGGCCTCCAGCTCCTATAATTCACCCCTCCACTTT	16	TRBJ1-6	TRBV12-3/TRBV12-4	many	NA
CASFVFVSRKTYGYTF	TGTGCCAGCTTCGTGTTTGTCTCGCGAAAGACCTATGGCTACACCTTC	16	TRBJ1-2	TRBV5-5	many	NA
CATNRLAGNEQFF	TGTGCCACCAACCGACTAGCGGGTAATGAGCAGTTCTTC	13	TRBJ2-1	TRBV27	many	TRBD2
CASSPSHSEKAAALYSGANVLTF	TGTGCCAGCAGCCCATCCCATTCCGAGAAGGCAGCCGCACTCTACTCTGGGGCCAACGTCCTGACTTTC	23	TRBJ2-6	TRBV28	few	NA
CASSPLAGVNNEQFF	TGTGCCAGCAGTCCCTTAGCGGGGGTTAACAATGAGCAGTTCTTC	15	TRBJ2-1	TRBV28	few	TRBD2
CASSLGGLWNTEAFF	TGTGCCAGCAGTTTAGGAGGTCTATGGAACACTGAAGCTTTCTTT	15	TRBJ1-1	TRBV12-3/TRBV12-4	many	NA
CSARDLGTSGEFGELFF	TGCAGTGCTAGAGATCTGGGGACTAGCGGGGAGTTTGGGGAGCTGTTTTTT	17	TRBJ2-2	TRBV20-1	many	TRBD2
CASSGPSWSFRREENQPQHF	TGTGCCAGCAGCGGACCGTCTTGGTCCTTCCGCAGGGAAGAAAATCAGCCCCAGCATTTT	20	TRBJ1-5	TRBV7-8	many	NA
CASSLFGYTEAFF	TGTGCCAGCAGTTTATTCGGGTACACTGAAGCTTTCTTT	13	TRBJ1-1	TRBV12-3/TRBV12-4	few	NA
CASRTLTGPDQPQHF	TGTGCCAGCAGAACCCTAACAGGGCCGGATCAGCCCCAGCATTTT	15	TRBJ1-5	TRBV6-5	few	NA
CAWSKDRTSNEQFF	TGTGCCTGGAGTAAAGACAGGACCTCCAATGAGCAGTTCTTC	14	TRBJ2-1	TRBV30	few	NA
CASSISTYHGKTYGYTF	TGTGCCAGCAGCATATCGACATACCATGGAAAGACCTATGGCTACACCTTC	17	TRBJ1-2	TRBV7-9	many	NA
CASNRDPAYF	TGCGCCAGCAACCGGGATCCCGCGTACTTC	10	TRBJ2-7	TRBV23-1	many	NA